This T cell receptor beta chain was recorded in a study of beta chain features in type 1 diabetes. Overall study findings and caveats: Type 1 diabetes patients had TCRB CDR3s that were shorter (moderately but significantly so) in all four CD4+ subsets.

This clone was counted between two and nine times. As yet, its antigen is unknown. The whole isolated RNA underwent reverse transcription, so sequencing captured expressed TCRB transcripts. Measured with immunoSEQ multiplex PCR; TCRdb has only the in-frame clones, and not every one. The repertoire has around 650,000 clones, approximately 13% of them found once; the top ten carry 0.095% to 0.15%. V was cut by 7 bases and J by 0 bases, with 6 bases left in between. Germline values: CDR1 LNHDA, CDR2 SQIVND (reference sequence). The CDR3 length is 12 residues. The V call is TRBV19, the J call TRBJ1-1; no firm D call. The specimen sequenced was naive CD4+ T cells from blood. The sequence came from a man aged 25-40 years with type 1 diabetes. This CDR3 reads CASTEMNTEAFF. The CDR3 DNA reads TGTGCCAGTACCGAAATGAACACTGAAGCTTTCTTT.